These 21 T cell receptor beta chains came from one sample sequenced in a study of OX40 agonist ivuxolimab in advanced cancers. This table comes from immunoSEQ multiplex PCR, and its TCRdb copy is limited to in-frame clones, with some not included. Found here are more than 55,000 clones, roughly 87% of them singletons; the top ten hold 11%. Source: CD4+ or CD8+ T cells sorted from blood, taken in a trial of the OX40 agonist ivuxolimab. The receptors here all came from an adult with an advanced solid tumor such as melanoma, head and neck, liver or kidney cancer.

The V gene is TRBV18, the J gene TRBJ1-2; D is ambiguous. The CDR3 covers 15 residues. Per germline, CDR1 KGHSH and CDR2 LQKENI. Trimming removed 5 bases from V and 6 bases from J, with 19 bases in between. Here the CDR3 reads CASSESRIGVDGYTF. The CDR3 DNA reads TGTGCCAGCTCAGAGTCCCGTATCGGTGTGGATGGCTACACCTTC.

The chain recombines TRBV7-9 with TRBJ2-5; no firm D call. The J call may not be correct, given that the DNA end is closer to TRBJ2-7. This CDR3 is 13 amino acids long. Germline lookup yields CDR1 SEHNR and CDR2 FQNEAQ (reference sequence). The CDR3, as DNA: TGTGCCAGCAGCTTGGTAAACTCCTACGAGCAGTACTTC. It yields the protein CASSLVNSYEQYF.

The rearrangement uses TRBV10-3 and TRBJ2-5; D might be TRBD2 (6 bases). V lost 5 bases and J 2 bases, leaving 15 bases between the germline ends. The CDR3 has 15 residues. The germline V gene encodes CDR1 ENHRY and CDR2 SYGVKD. The CDR3 region is CAISPGLQEQETQYF. The DNA of the CDR3 is TGTGCCATCAGTCCGGGACTTCAGGAGCAAGAGACCCAGTACTTC.

The V call is TRBV19, the J call TRBJ1-5; D gene unclear. The CDR3 totals 15 residues. Trimming shortened V by 1 base and J by 0 bases, and 7 bases separated the two germline ends. CDR1 LNHDA and CDR2 SQIVND come from the germline V gene (reference sequence). CDR3 loop: CASSIVPYSNQPQHF. The CDR3 DNA sequence: TGTGCCAGTAGTATAGTGCCTTATAGCAATCAGCCCCAGCATTTT.

The chain uses TRBV27 and TRBJ2-7, with a tentative D call TRBD2 (5 bases). V was pared by 3 bases and J by 5 bases, with 11 bases between. The CDR3 is 13 residues long. CDR1 and CDR2 (germline): MNHEY, SMNVEV (reference sequence). CDR3 coding DNA: TGTGCCAGCAGTTTTAGTAGCGCCAACGAGCAGTACTTC. It codes for CASSFSSANEQYF.

J is TRBJ2-3 and V is TRBV19; 8 bases agree with TRBD2. CDR3 size: 15 residues. Trimming removed 2 bases from V and 2 bases from J; junction bases left unmatched: 3. Germline CDR1 LNHDA, CDR2 SQIVND (reference sequence). CDR3 DNA: TGTGCCAGTAGTATACCAGCGGGGGTCACAGATACGCAGTATTTT. Amino acid sequence: CASSIPAGVTDTQYF.

In nucleotides, the CDR3 is TGTGCCAGCAGCCCTAACTTCCTGGGCAATGAGCAGTTCTTC. It yields the protein CASSPNFLGNEQFF. V gene TRBV14 combines with J gene TRBJ2-1; D gene uncertain. Germline loops: CDR1 SGHDN, CDR2 FVKESK. V was shortened by 4 bases and J by 6 bases, with 13 bases between the two germline ends. The CDR3 covers 14 residues. The full variable domain, rest sourced from reference TRBV14 and TRBJ2-1, is EAGVTQFPSHSVIEKGQTVTLRCDPISGHDNLYWYRRVMGKEIKFLLHFVKESKQDESGMPNNRFLAERTGGTYSTLKVQPAELEDSGVYFCASSPNFLGNEQFFGPGTRLTVL.

The chain combines TRBV5-1 with TRBJ2-3; D gene unclear. Deletions cut 7 bases from V and 3 bases from J, with 9 bases between. The length of the CDR3 is 12 residues. CDR1 and CDR2 (germline): SGHRS, YFSETQ. CDR3 amino acids: CASAQGTDTQYF. CDR3 nucleotides: TGCGCCAGCGCCCAAGGGACAGATACGCAGTATTTT.

This sequence joins TRBV27 and TRBJ1-1; possible D gene TRBD1, 5 bases. The CDR3 covers 15 residues. V gave up 5 bases and J gave up 8 bases, with 21 bases separating them. Germline values: CDR1 MNHEY, CDR2 SMNVEV (reference sequence). The CDR3 DNA sequence: TGTGCCAGCAGTCCCGTCCTCGACAGACAAGGGGAAGCTTTCTTT. Encoded protein: CASSPVLDRQGEAFF.

V gene TRBV11-2 combines with J gene TRBJ2-7, with D perhaps given as TRBD1 or TRBD2 (5 bases each). V was pared by 5 bases and J by 4 bases, with 15 bases between. The CDR3 runs 14 residues. Germline assignment: CDR1 SGHAT and CDR2 FQNNGV. CDR3 in amino acids: CASSPMGTPYEQYV. CDR3 in DNA: TGTGCCAGCAGCCCGATGGGGACCCCTTACGAGCAGTACGTC.

The chain links TRBV5-6 to TRBJ1-2, with D unclear. With 4 bases removed from V and 4 bases from J, the gap between germline ends came to 11 bases. In germline, CDR1 is SGHDT, CDR2 YYEEEE. This CDR3 region has 13 residues. In DNA, the CDR3 is TGTGCCAGCAGCGAGGGTGTCGGCTATGGCTACACCTTC. Its protein product is CASSEGVGYGYTF. Combining the CDR3 with reference TRBV5-6 and TRBJ1-2 gives the whole variable domain DAGVTQSPTHLIKTRGQQVTLRCSPKSGHDTVSWYQQALGQGPQFIFQYYEEEERQRGNFPDRFSGHQFPNYSSELNVNALLLGDSALYLCASSEGVGYGYTFGSGTRLTVV.

In its sample, this clone ranks as medium-sized. Other DNA variants within this sample encode the same CDR3. The chain recombines TRBV2 with TRBJ2-1, with 9 bases matching TRBD1. This CDR3 has 17 amino acids. The germline V gene has CDR1 SNHLY and CDR2 FYNNEI. Unmatched junction bases numbered 22, after V lost 8 bases and J lost 11 bases. The CDR3 sequence: CASGGERDRAPRGQQFF. CDR3 in DNA: TGTGCCAGCGGGGGAGAACGGGACAGGGCCCCCAGAGGTCAGCAGTTCTTC.

The rearrangement uses TRBV27 and TRBJ1-3; weak D call: TRBD1 (6 bases). The CDR3 consists of 13 residues. Looked up from germline, CDR1 is MNHEY and CDR2 is SMNVEV (reference sequence). V dropped 3 bases and J dropped 3 bases, with 6 bases sitting between them. The CDR3 reads CASSLDSGNTIYF. As DNA, the CDR3 is TGTGCCAGCAGTTTGGACAGTGGAAACACCATATATTTT.

This clone was counted a single time. This sequence joins TRBV15 and TRBJ1-5; D uncertain. Trimming removed 2 bases from V and 6 bases from J, with 5 bases in between. From germline, CDR1 is LNHNV and CDR2 YYDKDF (reference sequence). The CDR3 sequence is 12 residues long. CDR3 coding DNA: TGTGCCACCAGCAGACTAGCTCAGCCCCAGCATTTT. Its translation is CATSRLAQPQHF.

This clone was found once. The genes are TRBV4-3 and TRBJ1-1, with 9 bases lining up with TRBD1. Per the germline V gene, CDR1 is LGHNA and CDR2 is YSLEER. The trim removed 4 bases at V and 4 bases at J, leaving 4 bases unmatched. The CDR3 length is 14 residues. The CDR3 nucleotides are TGCGCCAGCAGCCGTACGACAGGGGGCACTGAAGCTTTCTTT. Encoded protein: CASSRTTGGTEAFF.

The CDR3 reads CARVDNQPQHF. The CDR3 DNA is TGTGCCAGAGTGGACAATCAGCCCCAGCATTTT. The gene calls are TRBV6-9 and TRBJ1-5; D remains ambiguous. Germline CDR1 and CDR2: MNHGY and SVAAGI. This CDR3 comprises 11 residues. The V gene lost 9 bases and the J gene lost 3 bases, with 6 bases spanning the gap.

About this clone itself: The sample carries other DNA sequences with the same CDR3. The rearrangement uses TRBV6-1 and TRBJ1-5; perhaps TRBD1 as D (5 bases). The CDR3 length is 16 residues. Germline V gives CDR1 MNHNS, CDR2 SASEGT. V was clipped by 2 bases and J by 0 bases, with 11 bases between them. Here the CDR3 reads CASSESPGISNQPQHF. The CDR3 nucleotides are TGTGCCAGCAGTGAATCCCCAGGGATTAGCAATCAGCCCCAGCATTTT.

V and J are TRBV10-2 and TRBJ1-3, with D possibly TRBD1 on 6 matching bases. Germline V gives CDR1 WSHSY, CDR2 SAAADI. The CDR3 has 14 amino acids. The ends were cut back, 5 bases at V and 2 bases at J, with 10 bases in the middle. The CDR3: CASSPTGPGNTIYF. The CDR3 DNA follows: TGCGCCAGCAGTCCTACAGGGCCTGGAAACACCATATATTTT.

This chain links TRBV5-8 with TRBJ2-7; 12 nucleotides line up with TRBD2. The CDR3 is 17 amino acids. V lost 2 bases, J lost 3 bases, and 9 bases stayed unmatched. CDR1 is SGHTS and CDR2 is YDEGEE in the germline V gene. The CDR3 loop is CASSFRLAGASGYEQYF. CDR3 DNA sequence: TGTGCCAGCAGCTTCCGACTAGCGGGAGCTTCGGGCTACGAGCAGTACTTC.

This chain connects TRBV7-8 to TRBJ2-7; 12 bases fit TRBD1. Germline V gene lookup returns CDR1 SGHVS and CDR2 FQNEAQ. J was trimmed by 5 bases and V by 5 bases; bases with no gene match: 7. This CDR3 is 15 amino acids long. The CDR3 region has the DNA TGTGCCAGCAGCGAACCGGGACAGGGGGCAGACGAGCAGTACTTC. Its protein product is CASSEPGQGADEQYF.

The V call is TRBV15, the J call TRBJ2-2, with D maybe TRBD1 (6 bases). Germline V gene data show CDR1 as LNHNV and CDR2 as YYDKDF (reference sequence). V dropped 7 bases and J dropped 2 bases, with 11 bases sitting between them. The CDR3 is made up of 14 amino acids. The CDR3 sequence is CATKDSRNTGELFF. The CDR3 DNA reads as TGTGCCACCAAGGACAGCCGCAACACCGGGGAGCTGTTTTTT.